This TCR beta chain stems from a study of chemoradiotherapy in HPV16-positive cancers. Findings and limits, study-wide: HPV-specific T cells were functionally defined from only a couple of HPV16-positive patients. Candidate HPV-specific clones and E7-related TCR motifs grew in tumor during treatment. For HPV16-positive patients, expanding HPV-responsive T cells associated with longer recurrence-free survival.

V shed 6 bases and J 5 bases; nucleotides not matched to a gene: 7. The CDR3 has 13 residues. Germline V gives CDR1 SQVTM, CDR2 ANQGSEA. Clones were read by immunoSEQ multiplex PCR, and TCRdb kept only the in-frame ones, dropping some. The profile shows about 12,000 clones, around 87% of them singletons. In regard to this clone: Its specificity is not known.

The sample here was blood, taken from a patient who underwent chemoradiotherapy. The TCR originated in a human donor with HPV-associated anogenital cancer. The chain employs TRBV29-1 and TRBJ1-1, with TRBD1 matching 9 bases. CDR3 sequence (DNA): TGCAGCGTGACAGGGGGAAAGAGGACTGAAGCTTTCTTT. As protein: CSVTGGKRTEAFF. Together with reference TRBV29-1 and TRBJ1-1, the CDR3 gives the full variable domain: SAVISQKPSRDICQRGTSLTIQCQVDSQVTMMFWYRQQPGQSLTLIATANQGSEATYESGFVIDKFPISRPNLTFSTLTVSNMSPEDSSIYLCSVTGGKRTEAFFGQGTRLTVV.